This T cell receptor (beta chain) was recorded in a study of T cell repertoires in cytomegalovirus infection. Study conclusions and caveats: Across the ex vivo response, the dominant clonotypes were HLA-C-restricted CMV-specific TCR beta clonotypes.

There are 13 residues in the CDR3. The germline V and J ends were trimmed by 10 bases and 1 base, with 12 bases remaining between them. The germline V gene has CDR1 LNHDA and CDR2 SQIVND (reference sequence). TCRdb reprocessed the reads via MiXCR and lists one record per CDR3 protein. The sample has approximately 350,000 distinct CDR3 sequences; roughly 34% are singletons. With regard to this clonotype: Its target is unknown.

The V call is TRBV19, the J call TRBJ2-3; D remains ambiguous. The sequences come from cultured PBMCs, collected from culture after CMV antigen stimulation. The receptor's source is a human donor in good health (CMV status not recorded). Some clones in this sample may be carry-over from other donors' samples. The CDR3 reads CATKPSGTDTQYF. The DNA for the CDR3 is TGTGCCACGAAGCCTTCTGGCACAGATACGCAGTATTTT.